Sequencing of this TCR beta chain was carried out in a study of T cell responses to AZD1222 COVID-19 vaccine. Trimming pared 4 bases from V and 5 bases from J, leaving 15 bases between. The CDR3 runs to 14 residues. The germline V gene encodes CDR1 SNHLY and CDR2 FYNNEI. For this clone: What it binds is unknown.

Sequenced by immunoSEQ multiplex PCR; TCRdb stores in-frame clones only, minus some. The sample consists of almost 65,000 clones, roughly 84% of them appearing once. General study results and limits: Across the whole spike, CD4 TCRs peaked at regions 160-218 and 743-854. Donors were chiefly white British, with a greater number of females, and clonal diversity was perhaps underestimated. Baseline seropositives among AZD1222 recipients totaled only six or seven. It was only after the peak T cell response that any repertoires were sampled.

The rearrangement joins TRBV2 to TRBJ2-7, with D tentatively TRBD2 (6 bases). Here the sequenced sample was peripheral blood, taken on day 0 of AZD1222 vaccination. The TCR originated in an adult in good health. CDR3: CASSVRGNRDEQYF. The CDR3 coding sequence is TGTGCCAGCAGTGTACGGGGGAACCGTGACGAGCAGTACTTC.